These T cell receptor beta chains were read from a single sample in a study of T cell repertoires in aging, cancer and after chemotherapy. From the multiplex PCR reads, TCRdb called clonotypes with MiXCR, one entry per CDR3 protein. Here the sample spans under 5,500 distinct CDR3 sequences, roughly 26% being singletons. Source material: blood. The receptors stem from a human donor with a solid tumor. Both conserved end residues are part of each CDR3. The D gene is left open where the match is weak. Some rows mark clone size as missing; the rest say once, few, many or name a class of expanded clone.

>-|17|-|TRBV27|TRBJ2-7
CASSDGAEGRFSYEQYF
TGTGCCAGCAGTGACGGGGCCGAGGGCAGGTTCTCCTACGAGCAGTACTTC
>-|14|-|TRBV11-3|TRBJ1-1
CASSFQGPNTEAFF
TGTGCCAGCAGCTTCCAGGGCCCGAACACTGAAGCTTTCTTT
>medium-sized|15|TRBD2|TRBV6-5|TRBJ2-1
CASSYLAGGMDEQFF
TGTGCCAGCAGTTACTTGGCGGGGGGGATGGATGAGCAGTTCTTC
>-|13|-|TRBV7-3|TRBJ1-2
CASSLDPSEGYTF
TGTGCCAGCAGCTTAGACCCCTCGGAGGGCTACACCTTC
>-|15|-|TRBV5-4|TRBJ1-1
CASSSPQQLNTEAFF
TGTGCCAGCAGCAGCCCCCAACAGCTGAACACTGAAGCTTTCTTT
>-|16|-|TRBV9|TRBJ1-4
CASSASYRATNEKLFF
TGTGCCAGCAGCGCGTCCTATCGAGCAACTAATGAAAAACTGTTTTTT
>-|15|-|TRBV7-9|TRBJ2-6
CASSSTAPGANVLTF
TGTGCCAGCAGCTCGACAGCTCCTGGGGCCAACGTCCTGACTTTC
>-|16|TRBD2|TRBV7-2|TRBJ2-2
CASSLFSGGRTGEMFF
TGTGCCAGCAGCTTATTCAGCGGGGGGAGAACCGGGGAGATGTTTTTT
>-|16|TRBD1|TRBV11-3|TRBJ1-6
CASSFPSRQGARALHF
TGTGCCAGCAGCTTCCCTTCCAGACAGGGGGCGCGAGCCCTCCACTTT
>medium-sized|11|-|TRBV6-5|TRBJ2-7
CASSYYGEQYF
TGTGCCAGCAGTTACTATGGGGAGCAGTACTTC
>few|12|-|TRBV27|TRBJ2-4
CASGTAKNIQYF
TGTGCCAGCGGGACAGCCAAAAACATTCAGTACTTC
>few|13|TRBD1|TRBV7-9|TRBJ1-2
CASSPGQLYGYTF
TGTGCCAGCAGCCCGGGACAGCTCTATGGCTACACCTTC
>-|15|-|TRBV11-2|TRBJ1-6
CASSLLGQGNSPLHF
TGTGCCAGCAGCTTACTTGGGCAGGGAAATTCACCCCTCCACTTT
>-|14|-|TRBV20-1|TRBJ1-1
CSARDTGQRTEAFF
TGCAGTGCTAGAGATACAGGGCAGAGGACTGAAGCTTTCTTT
>few|13|-|TRBV19|TRBJ2-7
CASSTRLVHEQYF
TGTGCCAGTAGTACCCGACTGGTTCACGAGCAGTACTTC
>-|15|-|TRBV28|TRBJ2-7
CASSLYPGQNYEQYF
TGTGCCAGCAGTCTCTACCCGGGACAAAACTACGAGCAGTACTTC
>-|13|-|TRBV9|TRBJ1-2
CASSVDGYYGYTF
TGTGCCAGCAGCGTAGACGGGTACTATGGCTACACCTTC
>medium-sized|14|-|TRBV7-2|TRBJ1-2
CASSSSLANYGYTF
TGTGCCAGCAGCTCCAGCCTAGCTAACTATGGCTACACCTTC
>few|13|-|TRBV5-8|TRBJ2-1
CASSFKPGTEQFF
TGTGCCAGCAGCTTTAAACCGGGGACTGAGCAGTTCTTC
>-|16|-|TRBV12-3/TRBV12-4|TRBJ1-4
CASSLHGELIGEKLFF
TGTGCCAGCAGTTTACACGGGGAGCTGATAGGTGAAAAACTGTTTTTT
>-|14|-|TRBV27|TRBJ2-5
CASRLEGMGETQYF
TGTGCCAGCAGGCTAGAGGGGATGGGGGAGACCCAGTACTTC
>-|13|-|TRBV6-5|TRBJ2-2
CASSYSGTAELFF
TGTGCCAGCAGTTACTCCGGCACCGCGGAGCTGTTTTTT
>-|13|-|TRBV11-3|TRBJ1-3
CASSLDGRNTIYF
TGTGCCAGCAGCTTGGACGGAAGAAACACCATATATTTT
>medium-sized|15|-|TRBV25-1|TRBJ2-7
CASSPGEGVLYEQYF
TGTGCCAGCAGCCCGGGGGAGGGGGTCCTATACGAGCAGTACTTC
>-|13|TRBD1|TRBV19|TRBJ2-3
CASSSRTGGDMHF
TGTGCCAGTAGTTCACGGACAGGGGGCGATATGCATTTT
>-|14|-|TRBV6-1|TRBJ1-2
CASSPLRDFQGYTF
TGTGCCAGCAGCCCGCTGCGGGATTTCCAAGGCTACACCTTC
>few|14|-|TRBV20-1|TRBJ2-2
CSARGSTPTGELFF
TGCAGTGCTCGGGGCTCGACACCCACCGGGGAGCTGTTTTTT
>medium-sized|18|-|TRBV19|TRBJ2-4
CASSIEAYQNGVVNIQYF
TGTGCCAGTAGTATAGAGGCATATCAAAACGGGGTGGTAAACATTCAGTACTTC
>medium-sized|13|-|TRBV30|TRBJ2-1
CAWSLYRSREQFF
TGTGCCTGGAGTCTTTATAGGAGTAGGGAGCAGTTCTTC
>-|14|TRBD1|TRBV4-1|TRBJ2-7
CASSHRQGAWEQYF
TGCGCCAGCAGCCACCGACAGGGGGCGTGGGAGCAGTACTTC
>-|15|TRBD1|TRBV18|TRBJ2-2
CASWSGTGFAGELFF
TGTGCCAGCTGGTCCGGGACAGGGTTCGCCGGGGAGCTGTTTTTT
>few|15|TRBD2|TRBV4-1|TRBJ2-1
CASSQAGGSYNEQFF
TGCGCCAGCAGCCAAGCGGGAGGCTCCTACAATGAGCAGTTCTTC
>few|15|-|TRBV27|TRBJ1-2
CASSFAVPGRKGYTF
TGTGCCAGCAGTTTTGCCGTACCGGGCAGAAAGGGCTACACCTTC
>-|14|TRBD2|TRBV20-1|TRBJ2-7
CSARTSGRLAEQYF
TGCAGTGCCCGTACTAGCGGGAGATTGGCCGAGCAGTACTTC
>-|14|-|TRBV20-1|TRBJ2-5
CSASARQGGETQYF
TGCAGTGCTAGTGCCCGACAGGGAGGAGAGACCCAGTACTTC
>medium-sized|13|-|TRBV19|TRBJ1-2
CASSEAEHYGYTF
TGTGCCAGTAGTGAGGCGGAACACTATGGCTACACCTTC
>-|12|-|TRBV19|TRBJ2-2
CASKAGPGELFF
TGTGCCAGTAAGGCCGGACCCGGGGAGCTGTTTTTT
>few|13|TRBD1|TRBV28|TRBJ1-2
CASSLGTGTGYTF
TGTGCCAGCAGCTTGGGGACAGGGACCGGCTACACCTTC
>few|16|-|TRBV25-1|TRBJ2-7
CASSGRPGSEGYEQYF
TGTGCCAGCAGTGGGAGACCGGGGAGCGAGGGCTACGAGCAGTACTTC
>-|15|TRBD1|TRBV7-2|TRBJ2-7
CASSPDRGEVNEQYF
TGTGCCAGCAGCCCGGACAGGGGCGAGGTGAACGAGCAGTACTTC
>-|15|-|TRBV20-1|TRBJ1-1
CSARAFGRMNTEAFF
TGCAGTGCTAGAGCTTTCGGACGAATGAACACTGAAGCTTTCTTT
>-|12|-|TRBV11-3|TRBJ2-1
CASSSTPLEQFF
TGTGCCAGCAGCTCGACACCGTTAGAGCAGTTCTTC
>few|12|-|TRBV7-9|TRBJ1-5
CASSPPGEPQHF
TGTGCCAGCAGCCCACCTGGCGAGCCCCAGCATTTT
>few|13|-|TRBV12-3/TRBV12-4|TRBJ1-1
CASSLGMGTEAFF
TGTGCCAGCAGTTTAGGTATGGGTACTGAAGCTTTCTTT
>-|16|-|TRBV27|TRBJ1-4
CASSLDPGRGGEKLFF
TGTGCCAGCAGTTTAGATCCGGGAAGGGGCGGTGAAAAACTGTTTTTT